A selection of T cell receptor beta chains follows, all from one sample in a study of GPR56 and killer-like receptors on CD4 memory cells. TCRdb reprocessed the reads, keeping one entry per CDR3 protein, no DNA. This sample's clone table lists about 2,400 distinct CDR3 sequences. The sequencing sample was made of memory CD4+ T cells from blood. The receptor set was obtained from a human donor in good health. Each CDR3 is given with its conserved first and last residue. The listing skips clone size in some rows; elsewhere it reads once, few, many or a size class.

clone size	J gene	V gene	CDR3 protein
.	TRBJ2-3	TRBV4-1	CASRGQGLSTDTQYF
large	TRBJ1-4	TRBV10-3	CAIRGTGAEKLFF
.	TRBJ1-5	TRBV10-1	CASSETVSQPQHF
medium-sized	TRBJ2-3	TRBV29-1	CSTPLGTGRNTQYF
large	TRBJ2-4	TRBV6-5	CASSYGREINIQYF
.	TRBJ1-2	TRBV3-1	CASSQRGRDYGYTF
medium-sized	TRBJ1-2	TRBV7-9	CASSLVGSSGGYTF
medium-sized	TRBJ1-2	TRBV15	CATSSRMGQVYTDGYTF
.	TRBJ2-2	TRBV4-1	CASSAKSVNTGELFF
.	TRBJ1-6	TRBV20-1	CSAYREVNSPLHF
.	TRBJ1-1	TRBV12-3/TRBV12-4	CASSFANTEAFF
.	TRBJ2-1	TRBV12-3/TRBV12-4	CASSLELASYNEQFF
.	TRBJ1-2	TRBV20-1	CSARADLGQRGSNYGYTF
large	TRBJ2-5	TRBV6-1	CASTSLGLAGKETQYF
large	TRBJ1-6	TRBV19	CASSIASGSPLHF
.	TRBJ2-5	TRBV7-9	CASSLVQETQYF
.	TRBJ2-7	TRBV11-2	CASSLSPVGNHEQYF
.	TRBJ2-3	TRBV20-1	CSAPPTGLAGGKVSTDTQYF
medium-sized	TRBJ1-6	TRBV9	CASSVATSNSPLHF
.	TRBJ1-5	TRBV28	CASSLGRANQPQHF
medium-sized	TRBJ1-2	TRBV6-5	CASRVAGGERDTF
medium-sized	TRBJ1-4	TRBV19	CASSIYRGNEKLFF